This T cell receptor beta chain was documented in a study of PD-L1 blockade in urothelial cancer. Study background: Prior chemotherapy ranged from 0 to 3 regimens per patient. Blood samples contained a median 141,255 T cells.

Synthetic analogs of TCR templates were spiked into every PCR. Profiling relied on immunoSEQ multiplex PCR, and the TCRdb table lists in-frame clones only, not all of them. Among 45,000 to 70,000 clones listed, over 75% were seen once. Time point noted: pretreatment peripheral blood. CDR3 length: 16 residues. Sequenced material: PBMCs, taken around atezolizumab (anti-PD-L1) treatment. The clonotype comes from a man between 65 and 85 years old with urothelial cancer. V and J are TRBV21-1 and TRBJ1-1. TRBV21-1 is listed as a pseudogene. The CDR3 region has the DNA TGTGCCAGCAGCGGCCCCCAGGAGGACTACTACACTGAAGCTTTCTTT. Amino acids: CASSGPQEDYYTEAFF.